These 14 T cell receptor beta chains share one sample of origin, sequenced in a study of T cell responses to AZD1222 COVID-19 vaccine. Generated by immunoSEQ multiplex PCR, the TCRdb table keeps only in-frame clones and is missing some. The table has around 120,000 clones, over 85% seen once. The source material was peripheral blood, sampled on day 0 of AZD1222 vaccination. The origin of the receptors is an adult in good health.

V usage is TRBV29-1 and J usage is TRBJ2-3, with D uncertain. The germline gives CDR1 SQVTM, CDR2 ANQGSEA. The CDR3 contains 13 residues. V was trimmed by 7 bases and J by 1 base, leaving 12 bases between them. This CDR3 is CSAETRGTDTQYF. The CDR3 DNA sequence: TGCAGCGCCGAAACTCGGGGCACAGATACGCAGTATTTT.

CDR3 coding DNA: TGTGCCAGCTCACGGGACAGGATGGACACTGAAGCTTTCTTT. It yields the protein CASSRDRMDTEAFF. The chain carries TRBV18 and TRBJ1-1, with 8 bases that match TRBD1. This CDR3 spans 14 amino acids. The V and J ends lost 4 bases and 3 bases, in that order; junction bases with no gene match: 4. CDR1 is KGHSH and CDR2 is LQKENI in the germline V gene.

The chain recombines TRBV7-2 with TRBJ1-5; maybe TRBD1 (5 bases). Germline V gene data show CDR1 as SGHTA and CDR2 as FQGNSA. Trimming removed 1 base from V and 5 bases from J, with 9 bases in between. This CDR3 spans 14 amino acids. In nucleotides, the CDR3 is TGTGCCAGCAGCTTAGATGGGGGTTATCAGCCCCAGCATTTT. Translation gives CASSLDGGYQPQHF.

The gene calls are TRBV7-9 and TRBJ2-1, with TRBD2 matching over 7 bases. CDR1 and CDR2 (germline): SEHNR, FQNEAQ (reference sequence). CDR3 length: 14 residues. Unmatched junction bases numbered 4, after V lost 7 bases and J lost 1 base. Written as DNA, the CDR3 is TGTGCCAGCACCCTTAGCGGGTCCTACAATGAGCAGTTCTTC. This encodes CASTLSGSYNEQFF.

The rearrangement uses TRBV19 and TRBJ1-6; TRBD1 matches 7 bases. With V trimmed by 4 bases and J by 6 bases, 12 bases remained unmatched. The CDR3 extends over 17 amino acids. Germline V lookup: CDR1 LNHDA, CDR2 SQIVND (reference sequence). This CDR3 is CASSTDRPLGGNSPLHF. CDR3 bases: TGTGCCAGTAGTACGGACAGGCCCTTGGGTGGTAATTCACCCCTCCACTTT.

The J gene is TRBJ1-1, the V gene TRBV5-1; D perhaps matches TRBD1 (5 bases). The CDR3 contains 14 residues. Germline values: CDR1 SGHRS, CDR2 YFSETQ. The V end lost 4 bases, the J end lost 1 base, and 11 bases lay between the germline ends. The CDR3 loop is CASSPGQGNTEAFF. DNA of the CDR3: TGCGCCAGCAGCCCTGGTCAGGGGAACACTGAAGCTTTCTTT.

This chain uses TRBV10-2 with TRBJ2-7, with a weak D call TRBD1 (6 bases). This CDR3 has 11 amino acids. The V end lost 7 bases, the J end lost 4 bases, and 8 bases lay between the germline ends. Germline CDR1 and CDR2: WSHSY and SAAADI. CDR3 residues: CASTTGYEQYF. CDR3 DNA: TGCGCCAGCACTACAGGGTACGAGCAGTACTTC.

The sample holds one count of this clone. V gene TRBV2 combines with J gene TRBJ2-6; TRBD2 matches 7 bases. The CDR3 is 17 amino acids. The germline gives CDR1 SNHLY, CDR2 FYNNEI. V shed 7 bases and J 3 bases; nucleotides not matched to a gene: 12. The CDR3: CASTPLAGVYGANVLTF. In DNA form, the CDR3 reads TGTGCCAGCACTCCACTCGCGGGAGTGTATGGGGCCAACGTCCTGACTTTC.

This sequence joins TRBV6-5 and TRBJ1-6; D is unresolved. Trimming took 7 bases from V and 6 from J, leaving 13 bases between them. Per the germline V gene, CDR1 is MNHEY and CDR2 is SVGAGI. The CDR3 length is 14 residues. CDR3 in amino acids: CASTLGRINSPLHF. The CDR3 bases are TGTGCCAGCACCCTTGGACGGATTAATTCACCCCTCCACTTT.

This clone occurred a few times. The rearrangement joins TRBV2 to TRBJ2-5; perhaps TRBD2 as D (6 bases). The CDR3 length is 12 residues. Germline CDR1 SNHLY, CDR2 FYNNEI. Trimming removed 6 bases from V and 3 bases from J, with 8 bases in between. CDR3 in amino acids: CASRWGEETQYF. CDR3 nucleotides: TGTGCCAGCAGATGGGGGGAAGAGACCCAGTACTTC.

The chain links TRBV19 to TRBJ1-1, with D perhaps TRBD1 (5 bases). Between the trimmed V and J ends, which lost 9 bases and 0 bases, there was a span of 11 bases. Per germline, CDR1 LNHDA and CDR2 SQIVND (reference sequence). The CDR3 is 13 residues long. DNA for the CDR3: TGTGCCAGCTCGGGACTCATGAACACTGAAGCTTTCTTT. Its protein is CASSGLMNTEAFF.

The chain recombines TRBV2 with TRBJ1-6; a possible D gene is TRBD1 (6 bases). The germline V and J ends were trimmed by 4 bases and 9 bases, with 13 bases remaining between them. The CDR3 spans 14 residues. Germline CDR1 SNHLY, CDR2 FYNNEI. CDR3 sequence: CASSGQVGGSPLHF. CDR3 coding DNA: TGTGCCAGCAGTGGACAGGTCGGTGGTTCACCCCTCCACTTT.

This clone was seen just once. This chain links TRBV4-1 with TRBJ2-2; no clear D gene. This CDR3 has 16 residues. Trimming pared 1 base from V and 2 bases from J, leaving 11 bases between. Looked up from germline, CDR1 is MGHRA and CDR2 is YSYEKL. The CDR3 nucleotides read TGCGCCAGCAGCCAAGTCCCCTACCAAAACACCGGGGAGCTGTTTTTT. It specifies CASSQVPYQNTGELFF.

The rearrangement joins TRBV7-9 to TRBJ1-2; TRBD1 agrees at 7 bases. CDR3 length equals 15 residues. Per the germline V gene, CDR1 is SEHNR and CDR2 is FQNEAQ (reference sequence). The junction had 9 bases not matched to a gene; V was cut back by 5 bases and J by 3 bases. The CDR3 nucleotides are TGTGCCAGCAGCCGACAGGGAGAGTTGTACTATGGCTACACCTTC. Translation: CASSRQGELYYGYTF.